Listed below are T cell receptor beta chains from one sample, sequenced in a study of cytomegalovirus exposure and HLA in healthy donors. Repertoires were generated with immunoSEQ multiplex PCR, while TCRdb's copy carries only in-frame clones and drops some. This repertoire shows about 110,000 clones, 70% to 80% found once; its top ten account for 0.6% to 1%. Sequenced input: PBMCs. These receptor sequences come from a boy aged 5-17 years in good health and CMV-seronegative. Both conserved end residues are part of each CDR3. A D gene is named only where the DNA matches it firmly. Only part of the rows carry a size: once, few, many, or a class if the clone is expanded.

d_gene: -
j_gene: TRBJ1-6
v_gene: TRBV5-4
len: 14
abundance: -
CDR3aa: CASTSNPENSPLHF
CDR3nt: TGTGCCAGCACCTCGAACCCAGAAAATTCACCCCTCCACTTT

d_gene: -
j_gene: TRBJ1-1
v_gene: TRBV5-1
len: 13
abundance: -
CDR3aa: CASSQRPGAEAFF
CDR3nt: TGCGCCAGCAGCCAAAGGCCAGGGGCTGAAGCTTTCTTT

d_gene: -
j_gene: TRBJ1-5
v_gene: TRBV5-1
len: 14
abundance: few
CDR3aa: CASSQGTLDQPQHF
CDR3nt: TGCGCCAGCAGCCAGGGAACCCTAGACCAGCCCCAGCATTTT

d_gene: -
j_gene: TRBJ2-3
v_gene: TRBV30
len: 17
abundance: -
CDR3aa: CAWTWSGSTTITDTQYF
CDR3nt: TGTGCCTGGACCTGGTCCGGGAGCACAACGATCACAGATACGCAGTATTTT

d_gene: TRBD2
j_gene: TRBJ2-7
v_gene: TRBV5-6
len: 14
abundance: -
CDR3aa: CASSSLAGGREQYF
CDR3nt: TGTGCCAGCAGCTCACTAGCGGGAGGGCGGGAGCAGTACTTC

d_gene: TRBD1
j_gene: TRBJ1-1
v_gene: TRBV11-1
len: 16
abundance: few
CDR3aa: CASSMGQGAGNTEAFF
CDR3nt: TGTGCCAGCAGCATGGGACAGGGGGCAGGGAACACTGAAGCTTTCTTT

d_gene: TRBD2
j_gene: TRBJ2-5
v_gene: TRBV4-1
len: 15
abundance: -
CDR3aa: CASSQVAGLQETQYF
CDR3nt: TGCGCCAGCAGCCAGGTAGCGGGGCTCCAAGAGACCCAGTACTTC

d_gene: -
j_gene: TRBJ2-5
v_gene: TRBV30
len: 14
abundance: -
CDR3aa: CAWSVRHVVETQYF
CDR3nt: TGTGCCTGGAGTGTCAGACATGTAGTAGAGACCCAGTACTTC

d_gene: -
j_gene: TRBJ1-5
v_gene: TRBV2
len: 16
abundance: -
CDR3aa: CASSDWDTLGNQPQHF
CDR3nt: TGTGCCAGCAGTGATTGGGACACATTAGGCAATCAGCCCCAGCATTTT

d_gene: TRBD1
j_gene: TRBJ2-7
v_gene: TRBV11-2
len: 14
abundance: -
CDR3aa: CASSLVTGFYEQYF
CDR3nt: TGTGCCAGCAGCTTAGTGACAGGGTTCTACGAGCAGTACTTC

d_gene: -
j_gene: TRBJ1-6
v_gene: TRBV4-1
len: 14
abundance: -
CDR3aa: CASRSPGENSPLHF
CDR3nt: TGCGCCAGCCGTTCTCCAGGGGAGAATTCACCCCTCCACTTT

d_gene: TRBD1
j_gene: TRBJ1-5
v_gene: TRBV4-1
len: 15
abundance: -
CDR3aa: CASSRRTGGNQPQHF
CDR3nt: TGCGCCAGCAGCCGAAGGACAGGGGGCAATCAGCCCCAGCATTTT

d_gene: TRBD1
j_gene: TRBJ2-7
v_gene: TRBV28
len: 15
abundance: -
CDR3aa: CASSQGQGLGYEQYF
CDR3nt: TGTGCCAGCAGCCAGGGACAGGGATTAGGCTACGAGCAGTACTTC

d_gene: TRBD2
j_gene: TRBJ2-7
v_gene: TRBV6-6
len: 14
abundance: -
CDR3aa: CASSRREGRIEQYF
CDR3nt: TGTGCCAGCAGCCGCAGGGAGGGTCGGATCGAGCAGTACTTC

d_gene: -
j_gene: TRBJ1-5
v_gene: TRBV30
len: 13
abundance: -
CDR3aa: CAWSVIGAQPQHF
CDR3nt: TGTGCCTGGAGTGTTATAGGGGCTCAGCCCCAGCATTTT

d_gene: -
j_gene: TRBJ2-7
v_gene: TRBV6-6
len: 13
abundance: -
CDR3aa: CASRETGTYEQYF
CDR3nt: TGTGCCAGCAGGGAAACAGGTACCTACGAGCAGTACTTC

d_gene: TRBD1
j_gene: TRBJ1-1
v_gene: TRBV7-8
len: 15
abundance: -
CDR3aa: CASTRMGQGGTEAFF
CDR3nt: TGTGCCAGCACCAGAATGGGACAGGGTGGCACTGAAGCTTTCTTT

d_gene: TRBD2
j_gene: TRBJ2-5
v_gene: TRBV4-2
len: 16
abundance: -
CDR3aa: CASSQGVAGGVETQYF
CDR3nt: TGTGCCAGCAGCCAAGGGGTAGCGGGGGGCGTGGAGACCCAGTACTTC

d_gene: -
j_gene: TRBJ2-6
v_gene: TRBV2
len: 14
abundance: few
CDR3aa: CASRATGGANVLTF
CDR3nt: TGTGCCAGCAGGGCAACGGGGGGGGCCAACGTCCTGACTTTC

d_gene: TRBD1
j_gene: TRBJ2-7
v_gene: TRBV7-9
len: 16
abundance: -
CDR3aa: CASSSSNGTGNYEQYF
CDR3nt: TGTGCCAGCAGCTCTTCAAATGGGACAGGGAACTACGAGCAGTACTTC

d_gene: -
j_gene: TRBJ1-5
v_gene: TRBV11-2
len: 15
abundance: -
CDR3aa: CASSSTDGPGQPQHF
CDR3nt: TGTGCCAGCAGCTCAACGGACGGGCCGGGGCAGCCCCAGCATTTT

d_gene: TRBD2
j_gene: TRBJ2-1
v_gene: TRBV11-3
len: 16
abundance: -
CDR3aa: CASSLGGGRARDEQFF
CDR3nt: TGTGCCAGCAGCTTAGGCGGCGGGAGGGCCAGGGATGAGCAGTTCTTC

d_gene: TRBD1
j_gene: TRBJ1-4
v_gene: TRBV6-5
len: 15
abundance: -
CDR3aa: CASSYTDRGHEKLFF
CDR3nt: TGTGCCAGCAGTTACACGGACAGGGGGCATGAAAAACTGTTTTTT

d_gene: -
j_gene: TRBJ1-5
v_gene: TRBV30
len: 14
abundance: -
CDR3aa: CAWKGKGPDQPQHF
CDR3nt: TGTGCCTGGAAGGGAAAGGGGCCAGATCAGCCCCAGCATTTT

d_gene: -
j_gene: TRBJ1-4
v_gene: TRBV30
len: 14
abundance: -
CDR3aa: CAWKPIAANEKLFF
CDR3nt: TGTGCCTGGAAACCGATCGCAGCTAATGAAAAACTGTTTTTT

d_gene: -
j_gene: TRBJ1-1
v_gene: TRBV20-1
len: 11
abundance: few
CDR3aa: CSESGTTEAFF
CDR3nt: TGCAGTGAAAGCGGGACCACTGAAGCTTTCTTT

d_gene: TRBD2
j_gene: TRBJ2-7
v_gene: TRBV5-4
len: 15
abundance: few
CDR3aa: CASSLELAGLNEQYF
CDR3nt: TGTGCCAGCAGCTTGGAGCTAGCGGGATTGAACGAGCAGTACTTC

d_gene: -
j_gene: TRBJ1-6
v_gene: TRBV7-6
len: 16
abundance: -
CDR3aa: CASSLAVQGYNSPLHF
CDR3nt: TGTGCCAGCAGCTTAGCGGTCCAGGGCTATAATTCACCCCTCCACTTT

d_gene: TRBD2
j_gene: TRBJ2-1
v_gene: TRBV11-2
len: 15
abundance: once
CDR3aa: CASSLWGGDGEEQFF
CDR3nt: TGTGCCAGCAGCTTATGGGGGGGGGACGGCGAGGAGCAGTTCTTC

d_gene: -
j_gene: TRBJ1-1
v_gene: TRBV10-3
len: 13
abundance: few
CDR3aa: CAISESYREGAFF
CDR3nt: TGTGCCATCAGTGAGTCCTACAGGGAGGGGGCTTTCTTT

d_gene: -
j_gene: TRBJ1-5
v_gene: TRBV5-6
len: 14
abundance: -
CDR3aa: CASSFREGNQPQHF
CDR3nt: TGTGCCAGCAGCTTCAGGGAGGGCAATCAGCCCCAGCATTTT

d_gene: -
j_gene: TRBJ2-2
v_gene: TRBV5-1
len: 14
abundance: -
CDR3aa: CASSPQASTGELFF
CDR3nt: TGCGCCAGCAGCCCCCAGGCCAGCACCGGGGAGCTGTTTTTT

d_gene: TRBD1
j_gene: TRBJ1-4
v_gene: TRBV30
len: 18
abundance: -
CDR3aa: CAWSPDRVSGVANEKLFF
CDR3nt: TGTGCCTGGAGTCCTGACAGGGTGTCAGGGGTTGCTAATGAAAAACTGTTTTTC

d_gene: -
j_gene: TRBJ1-1
v_gene: TRBV2
len: 13
abundance: medium-sized
CDR3aa: CASSESGFTEAFF
CDR3nt: TGTGCCAGCAGTGAATCCGGGTTCACTGAAGCTTTCTTT

d_gene: -
j_gene: TRBJ2-2
v_gene: TRBV18
len: 13
abundance: -
CDR3aa: CASSSSNTGELFF
CDR3nt: TGTGCCAGCTCATCATCGAACACCGGGGAGCTGTTTTTT

d_gene: TRBD2
j_gene: TRBJ2-1
v_gene: TRBV19
len: 15
abundance: few
CDR3aa: CASRGRSGGAPEQFF
CDR3nt: TGTGCCAGTAGGGGGAGGAGCGGGGGGGCCCCTGAGCAGTTCTTC

d_gene: TRBD2
j_gene: TRBJ2-3
v_gene: TRBV6-5
len: 14
abundance: -
CDR3aa: CASEAGGHTDTQYF
CDR3nt: TGTGCCAGCGAAGCGGGGGGGCACACAGATACGCAGTATTTT

d_gene: -
j_gene: TRBJ1-6
v_gene: TRBV28
len: 10
abundance: -
CDR3aa: CASSSIPLHF
CDR3nt: TGTGCCAGCAGTTCTATACCCCTCCACTTT

d_gene: -
j_gene: TRBJ1-5
v_gene: TRBV2
len: 14
abundance: -
CDR3aa: CASSGGQGPQPQHF
CDR3nt: TGTGCCAGCAGTGGGGGGCAGGGCCCTCAGCCCCAGCATTTT

d_gene: -
j_gene: TRBJ2-5
v_gene: TRBV21-1
len: 14
abundance: -
CDR3aa: CASSQREAQETQYF
CDR3nt: TGTGCCAGCAGCCAAAGGGAGGCTCAAGAGACCCAGTACTTC

d_gene: -
j_gene: TRBJ1-1
v_gene: TRBV19
len: 14
abundance: -
CDR3aa: CASSIAGDGTEAFF
CDR3nt: TGTGCCAGTAGTATAGCTGGAGATGGCACTGAAGCTTTCTTT

d_gene: TRBD1
j_gene: TRBJ1-2
v_gene: TRBV25-1
len: 15
abundance: few
CDR3aa: CASSSPRQGWSGYTF
CDR3nt: TGTGCCAGCAGTTCCCCGAGACAGGGCTGGAGTGGCTACACCTTC

d_gene: TRBD1
j_gene: TRBJ1-5
v_gene: TRBV18
len: 15
abundance: few
CDR3aa: CASSPQGGAGQPQHF
CDR3nt: TGTGCCAGCTCACCCCAAGGGGGCGCCGGGCAGCCCCAGCATTTT

d_gene: -
j_gene: TRBJ2-7
v_gene: TRBV7-8
len: 15
abundance: -
CDR3aa: CASSLEVLSSYEQYF
CDR3nt: TGTGCCAGCAGCTTAGAAGTCCTTAGCTCCTACGAGCAGTACTTC

d_gene: TRBD1
j_gene: TRBJ1-2
v_gene: TRBV7-9
len: 16
abundance: few
CDR3aa: CASSWDRGVWLHGYTF
CDR3nt: TGTGCCAGCAGCTGGGACAGGGGGGTTTGGTTACATGGCTACACCTTC

d_gene: TRBD1
j_gene: TRBJ2-2
v_gene: TRBV4-1
len: 17
abundance: -
CDR3aa: CASSQVHRGRHTGELFF
CDR3nt: TGCGCCAGCAGCCAAGTTCACAGGGGGCGACACACCGGGGAGCTGTTTTTT

d_gene: -
j_gene: TRBJ2-3
v_gene: TRBV5-1
len: 15
abundance: -
CDR3aa: CASSFGHSNTDTQYF
CDR3nt: TGCGCCAGCAGCTTTGGGCACAGTAACACAGATACGCAGTATTTT

d_gene: -
j_gene: TRBJ1-6
v_gene: TRBV27
len: 18
abundance: -
CDR3aa: CASSLREWGPSYNSPLHF
CDR3nt: TGTGCCAGCAGTTTACGGGAATGGGGGCCGAGCTATAATTCACCCCTCCACTTT

d_gene: -
j_gene: TRBJ1-6
v_gene: TRBV14
len: 13
abundance: few
CDR3aa: CASSPSLNSPLHF
CDR3nt: TGTGCCAGCAGCCCGTCCCTTAATTCACCCCTCCACTTT

d_gene: -
j_gene: TRBJ1-3
v_gene: TRBV7-2
len: 15
abundance: -
CDR3aa: CASSLVSGSGNTIYF
CDR3nt: TGTGCCAGCAGCTTAGTTTCAGGGTCGGGAAACACCATATATTTT

d_gene: -
j_gene: TRBJ2-7
v_gene: TRBV30
len: 14
abundance: few
CDR3aa: CAWIQGPPSYEQYF
CDR3nt: TGTGCCTGGATTCAGGGGCCCCCTTCCTACGAGCAGTACTTC

d_gene: -
j_gene: TRBJ1-5
v_gene: TRBV19
len: 13
abundance: -
CDR3aa: CASSIESNQPQHF
CDR3nt: TGTGCCAGTAGTATCGAGAGCAATCAGCCCCAGCATTTT

d_gene: TRBD2
j_gene: TRBJ2-3
v_gene: TRBV27
len: 14
abundance: -
CDR3aa: CASSSVTSGGLTYF
CDR3nt: TGTGCCAGCAGTTCCGTTACTAGCGGGGGATTGACTTATTTT

d_gene: TRBD1
j_gene: TRBJ1-6
v_gene: TRBV7-9
len: 16
abundance: few
CDR3aa: CASSSRDGQGDSPLHF
CDR3nt: TGTGCCAGCAGCTCCCGGGACGGACAGGGGGATTCACCCCTCCACTTT

d_gene: -
j_gene: TRBJ1-1
v_gene: TRBV7-9
len: 15
abundance: once
CDR3aa: CASSQGAGESTEAFF
CDR3nt: TGTGCCAGCAGCCAGGGAGCAGGGGAGAGCACTGAAGCTTTCTTT